The next 15 T cell receptor beta chains were all read from a single sample in a study of post-analysis software for immune sequencing data. Whole-study results and caveats: Roughly 5 TRBV segments were significantly more frequent in patients than in controls. TRBV5-6, TRBV5-1 and TRBV20-1 were among these segments.

Built from TCR beta cDNA, the libraries had unique molecular identifiers in them. MiXCR, applied by TCRdb to the PCR reads, yields one record per CDR3 protein. The repertoire holds hundreds of thousands of distinct CDR3 sequences, with 59% as singletons. These receptors lack a known antigen. Specimen: blood. These receptors were obtained from a girl aged 2 to 9 with multiple sclerosis.

The chain carries TRBV20-1 and TRBJ1-2; 9 nucleotides agree with TRBD1. The CDR3 runs to 16 residues. V shed 0 bases, J shed 3 bases, and the junction held 8 bases outside the gene matches. The germline V gene encodes CDR1 DFQATT and CDR2 SNEGSKA (reference sequence). CDR3 sequence (DNA): TGCAGTGCTAGAGACCTCGACAGGGGGTTACACTATGGCTACACCTTC. Translated, it gives CSARDLDRGLHYGYTF.

The chain joins TRBV5-1 to TRBJ2-1; 9 bases agree with TRBD2. The length of the CDR3 is 18 residues. The junction had 17 bases not matched to a gene; V was cut back by 3 bases and J by 7 bases. Germline V gene data show CDR1 as SGHRS and CDR2 as YFSETQ. The CDR3 reads CASSSPAGLAGKINEQFF. The CDR3 nucleotides read TGCGCCAGCAGCTCACCAGCGGGGCTAGCGGGAAAAATAAATGAGCAGTTCTTC.

The chain has TRBV12-3 or TRBV12-4 and TRBJ1-1; D may be TRBD1 (6 bases). V gave up 2 bases and J gave up 4 bases, with 11 bases separating them. This CDR3 is built from 14 residues. CDR3 protein: CASSLRGGSTEAFF. For the CDR3, the DNA is TGTGCCAGCAGTTTACGGGGGGGCTCCACTGAAGCTTTCTTT.

This chain uses TRBV20-1 with TRBJ2-1; D not resolved. Germline V gives CDR1 DFQATT, CDR2 SNEGSKA (reference sequence). This CDR3 has 15 residues. V lost 3 bases and J 0 bases, leaving 12 bases between the germline ends. The CDR3 reads CSASGLESSYNEQFF. Here the CDR3 DNA reads TGCAGTGCTAGTGGGCTCGAGAGCTCCTACAATGAGCAGTTCTTC.

The V and J genes are TRBV12-3 or TRBV12-4 and TRBJ2-7; 8 bases align to TRBD1. Matching the DNA end better, TRBJ2-5 makes the J call doubtful. The CDR3 is made up of 16 amino acids. The CDR3 DNA reads as TGTGCCAGCAGTTTAAAGAGGGACAGGTCGGGGGAGACCCAGTACTTC. This gives the protein CASSLKRDRSGETQYF.

The chain joins TRBV15 to TRBJ1-5; D perhaps matches TRBD1 (5 bases). Trimming stripped 4 bases from V and 7 bases from J, with 14 bases between. This CDR3 region has 14 residues. Germline V gene lookup returns CDR1 LNHNV and CDR2 YYDKDF (reference sequence). CDR3 amino acids: CATSIGQGLQPQHF. The CDR3 nucleotides read TGTGCCACCAGCATAGGGCAGGGTCTCCAGCCCCAGCATTTT.

This clonotype was seen more than once but under ten times. CDR3 sequence: CSAHGGSLYEQYF. Here the CDR3 DNA reads TGCAGTGCCCATGGGGGCAGCCTTTACGAGCAGTACTTC. The chain joins TRBV20-1 to TRBJ2-7, with a weak D call TRBD1 (6 bases). Germline V CDR1 and CDR2: DFQATT, SNEGSKA (reference sequence). Deletions cut 6 bases from V and 4 bases from J, with 16 bases between. This CDR3 region has 13 residues.

This sequence joins TRBV4-2 and TRBJ2-1; 7 nucleotides agree with TRBD1. CDR1 is LGHNA and CDR2 is YNFKEQ in the germline V gene. CDR3 length equals 18 residues. The V and J ends lost 2 bases and 3 bases, in that order; junction bases with no gene match: 13. The CDR3 loop is CASSQFYDRQGLYNEQFF. CDR3 nucleotide sequence: TGTGCCAGCAGCCAATTTTACGATAGACAGGGCCTCTACAATGAGCAGTTCTTC.

This clonotype was counted many times. This chain uses TRBV7-3 with TRBJ2-5; weak D call: TRBD2 (5 bases). The V gene lost 2 bases and the J gene lost 1 base, with 11 bases spanning the gap. This CDR3 region has 15 residues. From germline, CDR1 is SGHTA and CDR2 FQGTGA. CDR3 region: CASSLVGNSQETQYF. In nucleotides, the CDR3 is TGTGCCAGCAGCTTAGTCGGGAATTCCCAAGAGACCCAGTACTTC.

The rearrangement uses TRBV6-1 and TRBJ2-1; 11 positions agree with TRBD2. CDR3 length: 19 residues. The V gene's germline CDR1 is MNHNS and CDR2 SASEGT. Losses at the gene ends were 1 base for V and 4 bases for J; bases not matched to a gene: 12. For the CDR3, the DNA is TGTGCCAGCAGTGAAGTTTTTGGGCGGGGACTAGCGGCTTACAATGAGCAGTTCTTC. It yields the protein CASSEVFGRGLAAYNEQFF.

In this sample, this clonotype turned up a few times. CDR3 DNA sequence: TGCAGCGCAGCCTTACAGGGGGCTGGTGGGGCCAACGTCCTGACTTTC. Its translation is CSAALQGAGGANVLTF. The chain is built from TRBV29-1 and TRBJ2-6, with 9 bases identical to TRBD1. The CDR3 is 16 residues long. The V segment lost 7 bases and the J segment 3 bases; nucleotides outside the gene matches: 10. Germline V gene data show CDR1 as SQVTM and CDR2 as ANQGSEA.

This rearrangement joins TRBV7-2 to TRBJ2-1; D is uncertain. There are 13 residues in the CDR3. Germline V lookup: CDR1 SGHTA, CDR2 FQGNSA. The V end was cut by 4 bases, the J end by 4 bases, with 8 bases between. The CDR3 reads CASSSEYYNEQFF. CDR3 nucleotides: TGTGCCAGCAGCTCTGAGTATTACAATGAGCAGTTCTTC.

The chain recombines TRBV10-3 with TRBJ2-2; D possibly matches TRBD1 or TRBD2 (6 bases each). V was trimmed by 1 base and J by 3 bases, leaving 9 bases between them. Germline V gene data show CDR1 as ENHRY and CDR2 as SYGVKD. This CDR3 comprises 15 residues. CDR3 loop: CAISELGGDTGELFF. The CDR3 bases are TGTGCCATCAGTGAGTTGGGGGGCGACACCGGGGAGCTGTTTTTT.

The chain carries TRBV11-2 and TRBJ2-4, with no clear D. The J call is uncertain, as TRBJ2-7 better fits the DNA end. CDR3 length equals 16 residues. Germline CDR1 and CDR2: SGHAT and FQNNGV. CDR3 residues: CASSLGSRSSYYEQYF. The CDR3 DNA reads TGTGCCAGCAGCTTAGGTAGCAGGAGTTCCTACTACGAGCAGTACTTC.

About this clonotype: Its ends do not fully match the called genes, so a read error is possible. The chain carries TRBV4-1 and TRBJ2-1, with TRBD2 matching 7 bases. CDR1 is MGHRA and CDR2 is YSYEKL in the germline V gene. This CDR3 is built from 18 residues. The DNA of the CDR3 is TGCGCCAGCAGCCGAACCCAGCTAGCGGAAAGCTCCTACGATGAGCAGTTCTTC. Amino acid sequence: CASSRTQLAESSYDEQFF.